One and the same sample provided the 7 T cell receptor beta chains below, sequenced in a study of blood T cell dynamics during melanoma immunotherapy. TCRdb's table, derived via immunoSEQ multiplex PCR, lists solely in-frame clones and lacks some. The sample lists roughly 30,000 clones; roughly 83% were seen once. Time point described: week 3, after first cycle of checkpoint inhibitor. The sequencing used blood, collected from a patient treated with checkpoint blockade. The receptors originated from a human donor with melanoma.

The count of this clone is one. CDR3 sequence reads: CASSSSGVGSDTQYF. CDR3 in DNA: TGTGCCAGCAGCTCCTCAGGGGTTGGTTCAGATACGCAGTATTTT. The chain is built from TRBV7-8 and TRBJ2-3, with a weak D call TRBD1 (6 bases). Looked up from germline, CDR1 is SGHVS and CDR2 is FQNEAQ. V was trimmed by 4 bases and J by 4 bases, leaving 15 bases between them. The CDR3 has 15 amino acids.

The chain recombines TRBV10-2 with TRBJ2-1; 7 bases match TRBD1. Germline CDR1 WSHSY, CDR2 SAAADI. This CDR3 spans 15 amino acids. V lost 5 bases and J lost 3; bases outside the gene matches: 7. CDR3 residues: CASSRQGISYNEQFF. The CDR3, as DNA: TGCGCCAGCAGTAGACAGGGTATAAGCTACAATGAGCAGTTCTTC.

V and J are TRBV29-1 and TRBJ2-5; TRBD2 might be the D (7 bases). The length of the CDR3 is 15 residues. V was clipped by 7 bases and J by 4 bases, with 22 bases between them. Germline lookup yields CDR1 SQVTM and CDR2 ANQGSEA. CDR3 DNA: TGCAGCGCCGGGGGGCGGACAGCGAAGGGAGAGACCCAGTACTTC. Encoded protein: CSAGGRTAKGETQYF.

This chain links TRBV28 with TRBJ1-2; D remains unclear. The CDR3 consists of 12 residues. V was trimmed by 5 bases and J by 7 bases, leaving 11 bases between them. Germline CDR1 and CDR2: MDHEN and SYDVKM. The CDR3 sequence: CASSPPEVGYTF. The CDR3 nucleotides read TGTGCCAGCAGTCCACCCGAAGTTGGCTACACCTTC.

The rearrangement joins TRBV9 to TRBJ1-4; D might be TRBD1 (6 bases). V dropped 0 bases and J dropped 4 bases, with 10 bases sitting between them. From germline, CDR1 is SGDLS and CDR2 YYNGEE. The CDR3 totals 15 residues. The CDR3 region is CASSVEGGGNEKLFF. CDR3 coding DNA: TGTGCCAGCAGCGTAGAGGGGGGCGGTAATGAAAAACTGTTTTTT.

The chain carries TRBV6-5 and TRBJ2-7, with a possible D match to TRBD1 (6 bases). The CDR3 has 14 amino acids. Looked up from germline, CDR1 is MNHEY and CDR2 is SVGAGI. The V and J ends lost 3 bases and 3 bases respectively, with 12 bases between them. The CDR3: CASSYTGQLYEQYF. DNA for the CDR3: TGTGCCAGCAGTTATACAGGACAGCTCTACGAGCAGTACTTC.

CDR3 DNA: TGTGCCAGCAGCCCTAGGGGACAGGGTATCCACGAGCAGTACTTC. This gives the protein CASSPRGQGIHEQYF. The J gene is TRBJ2-7, the V gene TRBV11-2; 9 positions agree with TRBD1. This CDR3 has 15 residues. Germline CDR1 and CDR2: SGHAT and FQNNGV. The junction had 10 bases not matched to a gene; V was cut back by 5 bases and J by 5 bases. Filled out from reference TRBV11-2 and TRBJ2-7, the complete variable domain reads EAGVAQSPRYKIIEKRQSVAFWCNPISGHATLYWYQQILGQGPKLLIQFQNNGVVDDSQLPKDRFSAERLKGVDSTLKIQPAKLEDSAVYLCASSPRGQGIHEQYFGPGTRLTVT.